The source of this TCR beta chain is a study of cytomegalovirus exposure and HLA in healthy donors. The junction had 10 bases not matched to a gene; V was cut back by 6 bases and J by 0 bases. Germline V lookup: CDR1 MDHEN, CDR2 SYDVKM. This CDR3 is built from 18 residues. Primers for the PCR totalled 60 Vbeta and 13 Jbeta. Libraries were prepared by immunoSEQ multiplex PCR; TCRdb keeps only in-frame clonotypes and omits some of them. Among roughly 150,000 clones listed, 80% to 85% were seen once. This chain joins TRBV28 and TRBJ2-3, with 12 bases lining up with TRBD2. The sequenced material came from PBMCs. The receptor was isolated from a boy under 10 years old in good health and CMV-seronegative. The CDR3 coding sequence is TGTGCCAGCAGGCTTGGACTAGCGGGGTCAACTAGCACAGATACGCAGTATTTT. It codes for CASRLGLAGSTSTDTQYF.